What follows describes a single T cell receptor beta chain. Brentuximab vedotin exposure varied, and every patient relapsed after autologous stem cell transplantation. The sample belongs to a study of PD-1 blockade in classical Hodgkin lymphoma. The germline CDR1 and CDR2 sequences are MNHEY and SMNVEV (reference sequence). V lost 1 base and J 1 base, leaving 17 bases between the germline ends. The CDR3 runs 18 residues. Assay used: immunoSEQ multiplex PCR; TCRdb lists only in-frame clones, some missing. Of about 100,000 clones listed, around nine tenths are singletons. This TCR was sampled from a human donor with classical Hodgkin lymphoma. The V call is TRBV27, the J call TRBJ2-4; perhaps TRBD1 as D (5 bases). The sequencing used peripheral blood mononuclear cells (PBMCs), collected before the second cycle of nivolumab. The CDR3 nucleotides read TGTGCCAGCAGTTTATTTTTTGGGGCAGCCGGTGCCAAAAACATTCAGTACTTC. The encoded protein is CASSLFFGAAGAKNIQYF.